This TCR beta chain was retrieved from a study of blood T cell repertoires in COVID-19. The overall study: Both acute and convalescent COVID-19 samples were obtained from the United States, Italy and Spain. Sources were T cells, B-cell-depleted T cells, or PBMCs; the material itself was cDNA or gDNA.

Methods used by the authors: By means of reference gene primer amplification, nucleated cell counts were estimated. The data were produced by immunoSEQ multiplex PCR, yet TCRdb's version contains in-frame clones alone and is incomplete. That table supplies the V and J calls and clone size; D and trimming were determined from the DNA. The sample lists roughly 150,000 clones; 85% to 90% were seen once. Germline CDR1 is LGHDT and CDR2 is YNNKEL (reference sequence). V shed 4 bases and J shed 2 bases, with 16 bases lying between them. The CDR3 totals 16 residues. This TCR derives from a woman older than 75 with COVID-19, enrolled during active disease. Sequencing was carried out using peripheral blood. The V gene is TRBV3-1 (or the pseudogene TRBV3-2), the J gene TRBJ2-3; the D is unclear. As DNA, the CDR3 is TGTGCCAGCAGCCTCGCGAGGAACGCGGCCACAGATACGCAGTATTTT. This gives the protein CASSLARNAATDTQYF.